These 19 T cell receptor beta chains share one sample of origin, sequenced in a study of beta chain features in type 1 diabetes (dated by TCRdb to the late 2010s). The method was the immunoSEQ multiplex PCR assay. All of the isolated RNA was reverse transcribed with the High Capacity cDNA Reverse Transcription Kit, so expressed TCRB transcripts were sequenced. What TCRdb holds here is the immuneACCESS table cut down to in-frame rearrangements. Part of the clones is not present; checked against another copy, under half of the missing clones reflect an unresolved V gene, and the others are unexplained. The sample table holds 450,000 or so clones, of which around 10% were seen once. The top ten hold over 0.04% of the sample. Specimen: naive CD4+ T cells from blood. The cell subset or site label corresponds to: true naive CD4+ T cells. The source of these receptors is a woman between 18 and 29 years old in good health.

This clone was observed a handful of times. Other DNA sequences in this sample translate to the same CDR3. The CDR3: CASSLDRETQYF. In DNA form, the CDR3 reads TGTGCCAGCAGCTTAGATAGGGAGACCCAGTACTTC. V and J are TRBV7-9 and TRBJ2-5, with D uncertain. Germline CDR1 SEHNR, CDR2 FQNEAQ (reference sequence). The CDR3 is 12 amino acids. The V end lost 1 base, the J end lost 5 bases, and 5 bases lay between the germline ends.

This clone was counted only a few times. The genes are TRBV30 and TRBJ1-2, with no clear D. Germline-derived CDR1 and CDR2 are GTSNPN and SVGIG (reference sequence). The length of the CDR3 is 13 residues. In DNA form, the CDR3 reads TGTGGGACCGCCGGCCTAGACGTCTATGGCTACACCTTC. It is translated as CGTAGLDVYGYTF.

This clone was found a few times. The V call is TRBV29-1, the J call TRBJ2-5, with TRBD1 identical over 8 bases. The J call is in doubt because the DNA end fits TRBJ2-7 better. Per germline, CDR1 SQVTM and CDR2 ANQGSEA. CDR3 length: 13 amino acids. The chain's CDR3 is CSVDRTGSYEQYF. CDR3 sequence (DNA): TGCAGCGTTGACAGGACAGGGAGCTACGAGCAGTACTTC.

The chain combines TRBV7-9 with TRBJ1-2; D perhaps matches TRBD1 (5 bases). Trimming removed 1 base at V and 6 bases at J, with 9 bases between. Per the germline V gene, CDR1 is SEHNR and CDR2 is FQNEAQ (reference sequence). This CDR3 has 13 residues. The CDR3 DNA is TGTGCCAGCAGCTTAGTACAGGTTAATGGCTACACCTTC. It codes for CASSLVQVNGYTF.

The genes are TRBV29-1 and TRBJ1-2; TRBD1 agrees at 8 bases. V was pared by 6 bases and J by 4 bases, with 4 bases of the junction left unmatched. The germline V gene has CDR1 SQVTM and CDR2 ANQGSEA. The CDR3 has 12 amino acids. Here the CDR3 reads CSVGGQGYGYTF. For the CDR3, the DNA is TGCAGCGTCGGAGGACAGGGCTATGGCTACACCTTC.

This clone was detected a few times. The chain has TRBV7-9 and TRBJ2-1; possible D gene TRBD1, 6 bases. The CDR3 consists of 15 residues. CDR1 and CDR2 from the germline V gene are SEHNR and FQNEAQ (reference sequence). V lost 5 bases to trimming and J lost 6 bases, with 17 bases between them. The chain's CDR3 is CASSPSAQGSNEQFF. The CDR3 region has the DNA TGTGCCAGCAGCCCCTCGGCGCAGGGGAGCAATGAGCAGTTCTTC.

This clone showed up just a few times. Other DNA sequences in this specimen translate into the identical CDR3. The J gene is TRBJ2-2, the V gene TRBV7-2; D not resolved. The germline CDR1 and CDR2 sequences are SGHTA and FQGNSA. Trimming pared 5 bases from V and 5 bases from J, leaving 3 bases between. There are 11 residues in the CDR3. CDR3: CASSLTGELFF. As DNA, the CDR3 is TGTGCCAGCAGCCTTACCGGGGAGCTGTTTTTT. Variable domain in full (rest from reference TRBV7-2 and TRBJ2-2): GAGVSQSPSNKVTEKGKDVELRCDPISGHTALYWYRQSLGQGLEFLIYFQGNSAPDKSGLPSDRFSAERTGGSVSTLTIQRTQQEDSAVYLCASSLTGELFFGEGSRLTVL.

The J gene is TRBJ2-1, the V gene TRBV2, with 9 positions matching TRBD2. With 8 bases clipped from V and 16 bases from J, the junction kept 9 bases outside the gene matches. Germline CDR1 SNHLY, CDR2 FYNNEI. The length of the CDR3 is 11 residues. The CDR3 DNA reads TGTGCCAGCGAGGCTAGCGGGACCCTTTTCTTC. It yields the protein CASEASGTLFF.

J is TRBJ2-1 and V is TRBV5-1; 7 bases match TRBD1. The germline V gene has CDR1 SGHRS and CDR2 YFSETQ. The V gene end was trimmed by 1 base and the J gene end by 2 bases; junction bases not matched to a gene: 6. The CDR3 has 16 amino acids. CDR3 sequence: CASSLSWTGPYNEQFF. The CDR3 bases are TGCGCCAGCAGCTTGTCGTGGACAGGTCCCTACAATGAGCAGTTCTTC. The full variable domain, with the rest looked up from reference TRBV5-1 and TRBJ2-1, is KAGVTQTPRYLIKTRGQQVTLSCSPISGHRSVSWYQQTPGQGLQFLFEYFSETQRNKGNFPGRFSGRQFSNSRSEMNVSTLELGDSALYLCASSLSWTGPYNEQFFGPGTRLTVL.

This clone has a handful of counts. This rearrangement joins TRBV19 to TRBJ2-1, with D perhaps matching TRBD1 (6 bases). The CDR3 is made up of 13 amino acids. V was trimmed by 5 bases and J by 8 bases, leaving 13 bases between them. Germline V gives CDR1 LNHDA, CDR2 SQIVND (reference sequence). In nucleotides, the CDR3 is TGTGCCAGTAGTGGGCCGGCAGGGGATGAGCAGTTCTTC. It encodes CASSGPAGDEQFF.

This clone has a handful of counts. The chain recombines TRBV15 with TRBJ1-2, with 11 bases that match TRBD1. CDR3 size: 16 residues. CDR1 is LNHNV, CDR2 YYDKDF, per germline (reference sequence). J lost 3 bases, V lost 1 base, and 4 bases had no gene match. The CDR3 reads CATSRVAGQGDYGYTF. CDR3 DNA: TGTGCCACCAGCAGAGTCGCGGGACAGGGGGACTATGGCTACACCTTC.

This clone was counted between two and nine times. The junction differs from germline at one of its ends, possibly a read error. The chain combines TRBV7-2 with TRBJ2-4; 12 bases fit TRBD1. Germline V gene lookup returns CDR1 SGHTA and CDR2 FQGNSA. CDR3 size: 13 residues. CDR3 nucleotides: TGTGCCAGCAGCTTTGGGACAGGGGGCTTTAGGGACTTC. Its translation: CASSFGTGGFRDF.

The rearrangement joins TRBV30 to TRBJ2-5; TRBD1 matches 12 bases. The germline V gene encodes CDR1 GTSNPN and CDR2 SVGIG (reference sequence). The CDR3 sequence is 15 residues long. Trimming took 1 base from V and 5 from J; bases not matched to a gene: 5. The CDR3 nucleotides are TGTGCCTGGAGTGGGGGGACAGGGGGCTTTGAGACCCAGTACTTC. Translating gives CAWSGGTGGFETQYF.

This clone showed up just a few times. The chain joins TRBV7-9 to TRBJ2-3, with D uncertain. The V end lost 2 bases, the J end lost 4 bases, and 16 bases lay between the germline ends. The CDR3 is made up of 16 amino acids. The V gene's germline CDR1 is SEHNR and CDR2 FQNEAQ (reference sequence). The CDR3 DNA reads TGTGCCAGCAGCTTAATGACTCCCTTCTTAGCAGATACGCAGTATTTT. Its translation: CASSLMTPFLADTQYF.

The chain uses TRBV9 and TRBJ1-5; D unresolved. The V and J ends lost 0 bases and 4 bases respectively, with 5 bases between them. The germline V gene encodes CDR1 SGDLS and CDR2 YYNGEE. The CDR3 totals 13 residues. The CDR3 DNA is TGTGCCAGCAGCGTAGCCCAAAATCAGCCCCAGCATTTT. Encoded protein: CASSVAQNQPQHF.

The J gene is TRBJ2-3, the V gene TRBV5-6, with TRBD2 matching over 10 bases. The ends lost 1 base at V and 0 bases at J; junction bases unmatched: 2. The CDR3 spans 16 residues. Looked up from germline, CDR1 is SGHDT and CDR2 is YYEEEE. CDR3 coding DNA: TGTGCCAGCAGCTTGACTAGCGGGGCTAGCACAGATACGCAGTATTTT. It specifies CASSLTSGASTDTQYF.

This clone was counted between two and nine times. Written as DNA, the CDR3 is TGTGCCAGCAGCTTAGACGGAGCCAGGTACAATGAGCAGTTCTTC. Translation: CASSLDGARYNEQFF. The chain links TRBV7-2 to TRBJ2-1; D call uncertain. The CDR3 has 15 residues. The V end lost 1 base, the J end lost 4 bases, and 11 bases lay between the germline ends. Germline V CDR1 and CDR2: SGHTA, FQGNSA.

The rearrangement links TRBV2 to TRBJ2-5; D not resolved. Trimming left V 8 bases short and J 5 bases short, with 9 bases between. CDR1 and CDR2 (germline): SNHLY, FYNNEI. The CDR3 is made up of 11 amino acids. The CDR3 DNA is TGTGCCAGCGTGGGGTACGAGACCCAGTACTTC. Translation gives CASVGYETQYF.

CDR3 residues: CASSQDGQGINIQYF. CDR3 DNA: TGTGCCAGCAGCCAAGATGGGCAGGGGATAAACATTCAGTACTTC. The chain couples TRBV4-2 to TRBJ2-4, with a weak D call TRBD1 (6 bases). CDR3 length: 15 amino acids. Germline V lookup: CDR1 LGHNA, CDR2 YNFKEQ. V lost 0 bases and J 6 bases, leaving 12 bases between the germline ends.